The 21 T cell receptor beta chains listed next were all sequenced from one sample in a study of PD-L1 blockade in urothelial cancer. Time point given: pretreatment peripheral blood. This table comes from immunoSEQ multiplex PCR, and its TCRdb copy is limited to in-frame clones, with some not included. Here the sample spans 100,000 to 150,000 clones, around 85% being singletons. This sample comprised PBMCs, obtained around atezolizumab (anti-PD-L1) treatment. The receptors derive from a man aged 45 to 65 with urothelial cancer.

The CDR3 DNA reads as TGTGCCAGCAGCCCCCGATTGACAGCGAGCAATCAGCCCCAGCATTTT. Its protein product is CASSPRLTASNQPQHF. The chain carries TRBV7-2 and TRBJ1-5; perhaps TRBD1 as D (5 bases). Trimming shortened V by 5 bases and J by 1 base, and 15 bases separated the two germline ends. Germline V gene sequence: CDR1 SGHTA, CDR2 FQGNSA. This CDR3 is 16 amino acids long.

The chain is built from TRBV28 and TRBJ1-6; D uncertain. CDR3 length equals 14 residues. The V end lost 10 bases, the J end lost 8 bases, and 18 bases lay between the germline ends. CDR1 and CDR2 from the germline V gene are MDHEN and SYDVKM. CDR3 in amino acids: CATTGSWVYSPLHF. CDR3 nucleotide sequence: TGTGCCACCACCGGGTCTTGGGTGTATTCACCCCTCCACTTT.

The chain employs TRBV19 and TRBJ1-5; TRBD1 aligns across 7 bases. This CDR3 has 17 amino acids. Per the germline V gene, CDR1 is LNHDA and CDR2 is SQIVND (reference sequence). Unmatched junction bases numbered 9, after V lost 1 base and J lost 3 bases. Here the CDR3 DNA reads TGTGCCAGTAGTATAGGGGTTCGGCAGGGGGACAATCAGCCCCAGCATTTT. It translates to CASSIGVRQGDNQPQHF.

This clone appeared once. CDR3 amino acids: CASSSFQGASYNEQFF. In DNA, the CDR3 is TGTGCCAGCAGTTCCTTTCAGGGGGCCTCCTACAATGAGCAGTTCTTC. The chain employs TRBV2 and TRBJ2-1, with 8 bases aligning to TRBD1. The germline gives CDR1 SNHLY, CDR2 FYNNEI. The CDR3 has 16 residues. Trimming removed 5 bases from V and 0 bases from J; junction bases left unmatched: 6.

The J gene is TRBJ1-1, the V gene TRBV7-9; D is possibly TRBD1 (5 bases). The V gene lost 5 bases and the J gene lost 2 bases, with 9 bases spanning the gap. The CDR3 runs 13 residues. The V gene's germline CDR1 is SEHNR and CDR2 FQNEAQ (reference sequence). The CDR3 protein is CASSPGINTEAFF. The CDR3 region has the DNA TGTGCCAGCAGCCCAGGGATCAACACTGAAGCTTTCTTT.

V and J are TRBV6-1 and TRBJ2-3; 8 nucleotides align to TRBD1. V lost 8 bases and J lost 3; bases outside the gene matches: 7. CDR1 is MNHNS and CDR2 is SASEGT in the germline V gene. The CDR3 is 14 residues long. The CDR3 spells CASPDRGRTDTQYF. DNA for the CDR3: TGTGCCAGCCCCGACAGGGGTAGGACAGATACGCAGTATTTT.

This clone was seen more than once but under ten times. The J gene is TRBJ2-5, the V gene TRBV10-1, with TRBD1 matching over 7 bases. Unmatched junction bases numbered 8, after V lost 8 bases and J lost 5 bases. The CDR3 spans 13 residues. Germline-derived CDR1 and CDR2 are WNHNN and SYGVQD (reference sequence). The CDR3 loop reads CASSLDRLETQYF. The CDR3 DNA is TGCGCCAGCTCCTTGGACAGGTTGGAGACCCAGTACTTC.

J is TRBJ1-5 and V is TRBV28; 8 bases map to TRBD1. Per germline, CDR1 MDHEN and CDR2 SYDVKM. The CDR3 loop spans 13 amino acids. Trimming at V came to 6 bases and at J to 7 bases, leaving 5 bases not matched to a gene. CDR3 sequence: CASRNRGVQPQHF. DNA for the CDR3: TGTGCCAGCAGAAACAGGGGGGTACAGCCCCAGCATTTT.

V gene TRBV10-3 combines with J gene TRBJ2-7; a weak D match, TRBD1 (6 bases). Trimming took off 9 bases at V and 6 bases at J, with 15 bases between the two ends. Germline CDR1 is ENHRY and CDR2 is SYGVKD. The CDR3 runs to 12 residues. The CDR3 nucleotides are TGTGCCATATATACAGGGAAAGGCGAGCAGTACTTC. The encoded protein is CAIYTGKGEQYF.

The V gene is TRBV30, the J gene TRBJ1-6; no clear D. The CDR3 has 13 amino acids. CDR1 is GTSNPN, CDR2 SVGIG, per germline (reference sequence). V shed 4 bases and J shed 9 bases, with 13 bases lying between them. The CDR3 is CAWNRASGSPLHF. The CDR3 DNA is TGTGCCTGGAACCGGGCAAGCGGTTCACCCCTCCACTTT. Using reference TRBV30 and TRBJ1-6 for the parts outside the CDR3, the full variable domain is SQTIHQWPATLVQPVGSPLSLECTVEGTSNPNLYWYRQAAGRGLQLLFYSVGIGQISSEVPQNLSASRPQDRQFILSSKKLLLSDSGFYLCAWNRASGSPLHFGNGTRLTVT.

The chain joins TRBV4-2 to TRBJ2-7, with 10 bases aligning to TRBD2. J lost 0 bases, V lost 5 bases, and 4 bases had no gene match. Germline V CDR1 and CDR2: LGHNA, YNFKEQ. There are 15 residues in the CDR3. CDR3 coding DNA: TGTGCCAGCAGCAGCCTAGCGGGAGACTCCTACGAGCAGTACTTC. Its protein product is CASSSLAGDSYEQYF.

The chain employs TRBV9 and TRBJ2-2, with a possible D match to TRBD2 (6 bases). Germline CDR1 is SGDLS and CDR2 is YYNGEE. This CDR3 has 14 residues. With 7 bases removed from V and 7 bases from J, the gap between germline ends came to 17 bases. The DNA of the CDR3 is TGTGCCAGCCGGAGGGCCAGCGCGGACGGGGAGCTGTTTTTT. This sequence encodes CASRRASADGELFF.

V and J are TRBV5-4 and TRBJ1-1; possible D gene TRBD1, 5 bases. Germline V CDR1 and CDR2: SGHNT, YYREEE (reference sequence). The CDR3 contains 14 residues. V was shortened by 0 bases and J by 1 base, with 7 bases between the two germline ends. The CDR3 sequence is CASSLGQSNTEAFF. The CDR3 bases are TGTGCCAGCAGCTTGGGACAGTCGAACACTGAAGCTTTCTTT.

This clone came up once. V and J are TRBV29-1 and TRBJ2-1; no clear D. The CDR3 covers 14 residues. V was trimmed by 2 bases and J by 0 bases, leaving 8 bases between them. The germline CDR1 and CDR2 sequences are SQVTM and ANQGSEA. In DNA, the CDR3 is TGCAGCGTTGAATGGGCTTCCTCCTACAATGAGCAGTTCTTC. This sequence encodes CSVEWASSYNEQFF.

The chain uses TRBV5-5 and TRBJ1-2; D gene uncertain. V was clipped by 2 bases and J by 5 bases, with 7 bases between them. CDR3 size: 12 residues. Germline V gene data show CDR1 as SGHKS and CDR2 as YYEKEE (reference sequence). DNA for the CDR3: TGTGCCAGCAGCTTTTCAGGTTATGGCTACACCTTC. This codes for CASSFSGYGYTF.

V gene TRBV28 combines with J gene TRBJ1-5, with D perhaps TRBD1 (5 bases). CDR1 is MDHEN, CDR2 SYDVKM, per germline. The CDR3 has 15 residues. Trimming pared 6 bases from V and 3 bases from J, leaving 15 bases between. CDR3 amino acids: CASSQFRGPNQPQHF. CDR3 DNA sequence: TGTGCCAGCAGCCAGTTTAGGGGCCCCAATCAGCCCCAGCATTTT.

The V and J genes are TRBV28 and TRBJ2-1; maybe TRBD2 (6 bases). Trimming left V 4 bases short and J 9 bases short, with 19 bases between. Germline loops: CDR1 MDHEN, CDR2 SYDVKM. The CDR3 length is 15 residues. The CDR3 loop reads CASSSTRPASGEQFF. In nucleotides, the CDR3 is TGTGCCAGCAGTTCGACTAGGCCCGCGAGTGGTGAGCAGTTCTTC.

V and J are TRBV2 and TRBJ2-1; D possibly corresponds to TRBD2 (6 bases). Germline values: CDR1 SNHLY, CDR2 FYNNEI. The CDR3 has 14 amino acids. V was trimmed by 9 bases and J by 0 bases, leaving 12 bases between them. The CDR3 nucleotides read TGTGCCAGTCGTTACGGGAGCTCCTACAATGAGCAGTTCTTC. Translated: CASRYGSSYNEQFF. The whole variable domain, remainder taken from reference TRBV2 and TRBJ2-1, is EPEVTQTPSHQVTQMGQEVILRCVPISNHLYFYWYRQILGQKVEFLVSFYNNEISEKSEIFDDQFSVERPDGSNFTLKIRSTKLEDSAMYFCASRYGSSYNEQFFGPGTRLTVL.

V gene TRBV4-2 combines with J gene TRBJ2-7; D possibly corresponds to TRBD2 (5 bases). The CDR3 contains 13 residues. Germline values: CDR1 LGHNA, CDR2 YNFKEQ. Trimming removed 4 bases from V and 6 bases from J, with 13 bases in between. The DNA of the CDR3 is TGTGCCAGCAGCCCCGGGATATCTACCGAGCAGTACTTC. As protein: CASSPGISTEQYF.

The genes are TRBV11-2 and TRBJ1-1, with TRBD1 matching over 7 bases. From germline, CDR1 is SGHAT and CDR2 FQNNGV. The CDR3 contains 14 residues. The trim removed 5 bases at V and 2 bases at J, leaving 5 bases unmatched. CDR3 bases: TGTGCCAGCAGCCCGGGACAGTCAAACACTGAAGCTTTCTTT. Translating it yields CASSPGQSNTEAFF.

The chain has TRBV9 and TRBJ1-2, with TRBD1 as a possible D gene (5 bases). The length of the CDR3 is 16 residues. Per the germline V gene, CDR1 is SGDLS and CDR2 is YYNGEE. V lost 1 base, J lost 8 bases, and 21 bases lay in between. CDR3 amino acids: CASSVFLGQGDGGYTF. The CDR3 coding sequence is TGTGCCAGCAGCGTATTTCTAGGGCAGGGCGACGGGGGCTACACCTTC.